This T cell receptor beta chain was found in a study of T-cell reconstitution after alpha-beta-depleted transplantation in children. Study results and limitations: The main origin of T-cell counts and diversity one year after transplant was newly produced T cells. Surviving recipient T cells and thymic progenitors underlay high day-60 TCRbeta diversity in some patients. After transplant, at about two months, alpha-beta T cells were reportedly derived from several hundred expanded graft clones.

Unique molecular identifiers were built into the TCRbeta library. One entry per CDR3 protein, called by TCRdb with MiXCR from the PCR reads. The table lists tens of thousands of distinct CDR3 sequences, around 7% of them singletons. This clonotype was counted at least ten times. The antigen is not known. V dropped 4 bases and J dropped 6; count of bases not matched to a gene: 9. Germline values: CDR1 KGHDR, CDR2 SFDVKD. The CDR3 has 16 residues. The specimen was peripheral blood, collected 60 days after TCRalphabeta/CD19-depleted stem cell transplant. The chain has TRBV24-1 and TRBJ2-2; 8 bases are a match to TRBD1. This receptor was obtained from a child in the first two years of life who had a stem cell transplant for acute myeloid leukemia, so the T cells may come from the graft donor. CDR3 amino acids: CATSDGYRTGPGELFF. The DNA for the CDR3 is TGTGCCACCAGTGACGGTTACAGGACAGGGCCCGGGGAGCTGTTTTTT.